The 13 T cell receptor beta chains presented below share a single source sample, sequenced in a study of blood T cell repertoires in COVID-19. Some clones are missing from TCRdb's copy, which holds only in-frame ones; the method was immunoSEQ multiplex PCR. The repertoire holds around 470,000 clones, with 90% as singletons. Sequenced material: PBMCs or T cells enriched from blood (not recorded which). Source of these receptors: a man younger than 35 who had recovered from COVID-19.

The chain employs TRBV3-1 (or the pseudogene TRBV3-2) and TRBJ2-5, with D unclear. V gave up 1 base and J gave up 11 bases, with 8 bases separating them. CDR3 length: 11 amino acids. The germline gives CDR1 LGHDT, CDR2 YNNKEL (reference sequence). CDR3 sequence (DNA): TGTGCCAGCAGCCAAGGAACAAAACAGTACTTC. Protein: CASSQGTKQYF.

The chain is built from TRBV6-5 and TRBJ1-1; D perhaps matches TRBD1 (6 bases). The V gene lost 6 bases and the J gene lost 6 bases, with 11 bases spanning the gap. From germline, CDR1 is MNHEY and CDR2 SVGAGI. CDR3 length: 12 residues. Written as DNA, the CDR3 is TGTGCCAGCAGAGGGGGGGCCGCTGAAGCTTTCTTT. Amino acids: CASRGGAAEAFF.

CDR3 bases: TGCGCCAGCAGCCAGGCGGTAGAGGAAAAACTGTTTTTT. Amino acids: CASSQAVEEKLFF. V is TRBV4-1 and J is TRBJ1-4; D remains ambiguous. The germline CDR1 and CDR2 sequences are MGHRA and YSYEKL. With 3 bases removed from V and 8 bases from J, the gap between germline ends came to 10 bases. The CDR3 is 13 residues long.

The chain joins TRBV27 to TRBJ2-7; 9 bases line up with TRBD2. The CDR3 has 15 amino acids. Unmatched junction bases numbered 10, after V lost 6 bases and J lost 4 bases. The germline CDR1 and CDR2 sequences are MNHEY and SMNVEV (reference sequence). The DNA for the CDR3 is TGTGCCAGCAGAAAGGGTGCTAGCGGGATGTACGAGCAGTACTTC. Its translation: CASRKGASGMYEQYF.

The chain uses TRBV3-1 (or the pseudogene TRBV3-2) and TRBJ1-1; 9 nucleotides align to TRBD1. Germline values: CDR1 LGHDT, CDR2 YNNKEL (reference sequence). The CDR3 runs to 13 residues. Unmatched junction bases numbered 5, after V lost 11 bases and J lost 1 base. The CDR3 here is CASKGQGNTEAFF. The CDR3 DNA sequence: TGTGCCTCTAAGGGACAGGGGAACACTGAAGCTTTCTTT.

The rearrangement joins TRBV10-3 to TRBJ1-1, with TRBD1 as a possible D gene (5 bases). Deletions cut 6 bases from V and 4 bases from J, with 18 bases between. The CDR3 runs to 15 residues. Looked up from germline, CDR1 is ENHRY and CDR2 is SYGVKD. CDR3 sequence (DNA): TGTGCCATCAGGAAAAACGCCGTTCAGGGCACTGAAGCTTTCTTT. This codes for CAIRKNAVQGTEAFF.

The chain uses TRBV7-2 and TRBJ2-7; TRBD1 matches 8 bases. CDR1 is SGHTA and CDR2 is FQGNSA in the germline V gene. V was pared by 1 base and J by 5 bases, with 7 bases of the junction left unmatched. CDR3 length: 15 residues. The CDR3 DNA follows: TGTGCCAGCAGCTTAGGGGCAGGGGGCATCAACGAGCAGTACTTC. Translated, it gives CASSLGAGGINEQYF.

V gene TRBV7-2 combines with J gene TRBJ2-5, with TRBD2 matching over 9 bases. V gave up 7 bases and J gave up 2 bases; unmatched junction bases: 20. Germline V lookup: CDR1 SGHTA, CDR2 FQGNSA. This CDR3 spans 19 amino acids. DNA for the CDR3: TGTGCCAGCAACCCTATTCCCTGGCGGGGGGGCGTGGGGCAAGAGACCCAGTACTTC. Translated: CASNPIPWRGGVGQETQYF.

Points on this clone: Other nucleotide sequences in the sample specify the same CDR3. V and J are TRBV9 and TRBJ2-1; no clear D gene. Germline-derived CDR1 and CDR2 are SGDLS and YYNGEE. The CDR3 consists of 13 residues. V lost 0 bases, J lost 5 bases, and 6 bases lay in between. The DNA of the CDR3 is TGTGCCAGCAGCGTAGGCCAGAACAATGAGCAGTTCTTC. Translation: CASSVGQNNEQFF.

The chain recombines TRBV14 with TRBJ1-6; D possibly corresponds to TRBD1 (5 bases). This CDR3 region has 12 residues. V was clipped by 4 bases and J by 8 bases, with 6 bases between them. CDR1 SGHDN and CDR2 FVKESK come from the germline V gene. CDR3 nucleotides: TGTGCCAGCAGCCGGGGCGATTCACCCCTCCACTTT. It specifies CASSRGDSPLHF.

This clone was recorded only once. The J gene is TRBJ1-2, the V gene TRBV2; D call uncertain. V lost 0 bases to trimming and J lost 8 bases, with 13 bases between them. The CDR3 length is 14 residues. CDR1 is SNHLY, CDR2 FYNNEI, per germline. This CDR3 is CASSEAEEDLGYTF. For the CDR3, the DNA is TGTGCCAGCAGTGAAGCTGAGGAGGACCTGGGCTACACCTTC. Full variable domain (missing parts from reference TRBV2 and TRBJ1-2): EPEVTQTPSHQVTQMGQEVILRCVPISNHLYFYWYRQILGQKVEFLVSFYNNEISEKSEIFDDQFSVERPDGSNFTLKIRSTKLEDSAMYFCASSEAEEDLGYTFGSGTRLTVV.

V and J are TRBV30 and TRBJ1-6; D ambiguous. CDR1 and CDR2 (germline): GTSNPN, SVGIG (reference sequence). V was pared by 2 bases and J by 0 bases, with 8 bases between. The CDR3 is 15 residues long. The CDR3 sequence is CAWSTGYSYNSPLHF. DNA of the CDR3: TGTGCCTGGAGTACCGGTTACTCCTATAATTCACCCCTCCACTTT.

V usage is TRBV7-2 and J usage is TRBJ2-1; possibly TRBD2 for D (6 bases). Trimming took off 3 bases at V and 1 base at J, with 7 bases between the two ends. The CDR3 contains 14 residues. The germline gives CDR1 SGHTA, CDR2 FQGNSA. The CDR3 coding sequence is TGTGCCAGCAGCTTCGGGACTTCCTACAATGAGCAGTTCTTC. Translation: CASSFGTSYNEQFF.